These T cell receptor beta chains were read from a single sample in a study of T cells in Graves' hyperthyroidism and ophthalmopathy. In TCRdb, the multiplex PCR reads were re-called with MiXCR into one record per CDR3 protein. The sample consists of about 510,000 distinct CDR3 sequences, approximately 15% of them appearing once. The sequencing sample was made of blood. The receptor source for this set is a woman in her forties with Graves' hyperthyroidism. Each CDR3 is given with its conserved first and last residue. The D gene is left open where the match is weak. Expanded clones are given a class, and other clones once, few, many or no size at all.

TRBJ2-1,many,TRBD2,TRBV6-1,TGTGCCAGCAGTCCCCCCGGGACTAGCGTCGGGAGGAGATCCAATGAGCAGTTCTTC,CASSPPGTSVGRRSNEQFF
TRBJ1-1,few,.,TRBV7-9,TGTGCCAGCAGCTTAGCTTTAGGGGCGAGCACTGAAGCTTTCTTT,CASSLALGASTEAFF
TRBJ1-2,many,.,TRBV7-2,TGTGCCAGTAAGGGGGGCGGCTACACCTTC,CASKGGGYTF
TRBJ2-6,many,.,TRBV2,TGTGCCAGCAGCCAGACAGGCAGTCCTGGGGCCAACGTCCTGACTTTC,CASSQTGSPGANVLTF
TRBJ2-7,many,.,TRBV11-2,TGTGCCAGCAGCTTATACAGGGATTCCTACGAGCAGTACTTC,CASSLYRDSYEQYF
TRBJ2-5,once,TRBD2,TRBV20-1,TGCAGTGCTAGCCCCTTGGGGCTAGCGGGAGTGTTAGAGATCCAGTACTTC,CSASPLGLAGVLEIQYF
TRBJ2-1,many,TRBD2,TRBV7-2,TGTGCCAGCAGCTCTAGCGGGAGGGCCGGGAATGAGCAGTTCTTC,CASSSSGRAGNEQFF
TRBJ2-1,.,.,TRBV12-3/TRBV12-4,TGTGCCAGCAGTCCCCTTATGAACAATGAGCAGTTCTTC,CASSPLMNNEQFF
TRBJ2-2,few,.,TRBV4-1,TGCGCCAGCAGTCTTCAAATCACCGGGGAGCTGTTTTTT,CASSLQITGELFF
TRBJ2-7,.,TRBD1,TRBV7-6,TGTGCCAGCAGCTCCAGGACAGGGGGCATCTACGAGCAGTACTTC,CASSSRTGGIYEQYF
TRBJ2-4,.,.,TRBV7-3,TGTGCCAGCAGCCTGAGCCCTACCGCCAAAAACATTCAGCACTTC,CASSLSPTAKNIQHF
TRBJ2-3,many,TRBD1,TRBV6-1,TGTGCCAGCAGTACACAGGGGGCCTTCACAGATACGCAGTATTTT,CASSTQGAFTDTQYF
TRBJ2-2,few,.,TRBV9,TGTGCCAGCAGCCCAGGGGTGAGCGGAGGGAACACCGGGGAGCTGTTTTTT,CASSPGVSGGNTGELFF
TRBJ1-5,.,.,TRBV20-1,TGCAGTGCTAGAGATGGGGCAGGGAGAGGCTTATTCAATCAGCCCCAGCATTTT,CSARDGAGRGLFNQPQHF
TRBJ2-1,many,.,TRBV28,TGTGCCAGCAGTTTTTTCAATGAGCAGTTCTTC,CASSFFNEQFF
TRBJ1-2,.,.,TRBV18,TGTGCCAGCTCAGAAGGGCCCGAACCTGGCTACACCTTC,CASSEGPEPGYTF
TRBJ2-7,many,TRBD2,TRBV27,TGTGCCAGCAGTTTATCTAGCGGGATAGGCAATGTTGTCTACGAGCAGTACTTC,CASSLSSGIGNVVYEQYF
TRBJ1-3,many,.,TRBV30,TGTGCCTGCCCCGGAAGGGGTCAAGGAAACACCATATATTTT,CACPGRGQGNTIYF
TRBJ1-2,many,TRBD1,TRBV30,TGTGCCTGGACACCGGGACAGGGGTTCTATGGCTACACCTTC,CAWTPGQGFYGYTF
TRBJ2-5,many,.,TRBV20-1,TGCAGTCTCGGGCAGCAAGAGACCCAGTACTTC,CSLGQQETQYF